The 23 T cell receptor beta chains below were found in one sample sequenced in a study of blood T cell repertoires in COVID-19. The data were produced by immunoSEQ multiplex PCR, yet TCRdb's version contains in-frame clones alone and is incomplete. This table holds more than 45,000 clones, around 78% found once. The sequenced sample consisted of peripheral blood. The receptors come from a human donor in a cohort sampled during active COVID-19.

The chain combines TRBV6-5 with TRBJ2-3, with a tentative D call TRBD2 (7 bases). This CDR3 contains 14 residues. The V end lost 6 bases, the J end lost 7 bases, and 17 bases lay between the germline ends. Germline assignment: CDR1 MNHEY and CDR2 SVGAGI. The CDR3 here is CASRLAGAFHTQYF. For the CDR3, the DNA is TGTGCCAGCAGACTGGCGGGGGCCTTTCATACGCAGTATTTT.

The chain combines TRBV11-3 with TRBJ2-2; D is perhaps TRBD1 (6 bases). The CDR3 is 16 amino acids. Germline CDR1 is SGHNT and CDR2 is YENEEA. The V gene lost 1 base and the J gene lost 0 bases, with 9 bases spanning the gap. CDR3 in amino acids: CASSLAGTTNTGELFF. DNA for the CDR3: TGTGCCAGCAGCTTAGCCGGGACAACGAACACCGGGGAGCTGTTTTTT.

In this sample, this clone is medium-sized. The chain employs TRBV28 and TRBJ2-5; D remains ambiguous. V dropped 2 bases and J dropped 5 bases, with 12 bases sitting between them. The CDR3 length is 14 residues. CDR1 is MDHEN, CDR2 SYDVKM, per germline. CDR3 sequence: CASSLLGPQETQYF. The DNA for the CDR3 is TGTGCCAGCAGTTTACTGGGCCCCCAGGAGACCCAGTACTTC.

The V call is TRBV25-1, the J call TRBJ1-2, with D possibly matching TRBD1 (6 bases). This CDR3 has 14 residues. Trimming removed 4 bases at V and 6 bases at J, with 15 bases between. In germline, CDR1 is MGHDK, CDR2 SYGVNS. The CDR3 loop is CASSAGGALNGYTF. The CDR3 bases are TGTGCCAGCAGTGCGGGGGGCGCGTTGAATGGCTACACCTTC.

The chain employs TRBV7-9 and TRBJ1-2; 12 bases are shared with TRBD1. V was pared by 5 bases and J by 9 bases, with 16 bases of the junction left unmatched. The germline gives CDR1 SEHNR, CDR2 FQNEAQ (reference sequence). The CDR3 spans 17 residues. CDR3 sequence reads: CASSPPIPGQGAGSYTF. The CDR3 DNA reads as TGTGCCAGCAGCCCACCAATTCCGGGACAGGGGGCGGGTAGCTACACCTTC. Full variable domain (remainder filled in from reference TRBV7-9 and TRBJ1-2): DTGVSQNPRHKITKRGQNVTFRCDPISEHNRLYWYRQTLGQGPEFLTYFQNEAQLEKSRLLSDRFSAERPKGSFSTLEIQRTEQGDSAMYLCASSPPIPGQGAGSYTFGSGTRLTVV.

The chain employs TRBV18 and TRBJ2-7, with 11 nucleotides matching TRBD2. Trimming took 0 bases from V and 6 from J; bases not matched to a gene: 4. Germline V lookup: CDR1 KGHSH, CDR2 LQKENI. This CDR3 is 15 amino acids long. In nucleotides, the CDR3 is TGTGCCAGCTCACCACCACTAGCGGGAGTGGGCGAGCAGTACTTC. Its protein product is CASSPPLAGVGEQYF.

The chain joins TRBV6-2 or TRBV6-3 to TRBJ1-1, with D perhaps matching TRBD1 (6 bases). Trimming shortened V by 2 bases and J by 8 bases, and 18 bases separated the two germline ends. This CDR3 spans 15 amino acids. CDR1 is MNHEY, CDR2 SVGEGT, per germline. The DNA for the CDR3 is TGTGCCAGCAGTTACCCTTTAGGGGGGGGCCCGGAAGCTTTCTTT. Translating gives CASSYPLGGGPEAFF.

The V and J genes are TRBV9 and TRBJ2-7, with D possibly matching TRBD2 (6 bases). V lost 0 bases and J lost 7, with 17 bases in between. The CDR3 covers 15 residues. Germline V gives CDR1 SGDLS, CDR2 YYNGEE. CDR3 sequence reads: CASSVGDGGPGEQYF. In nucleotides, the CDR3 is TGTGCCAGCAGCGTAGGAGACGGGGGACCTGGGGAGCAGTACTTC.

V and J are TRBV19 and TRBJ1-4; D possibly corresponds to TRBD1 (5 bases). The CDR3 covers 15 residues. Trimming cost V 3 bases and J 7 bases, with 15 bases left between them. CDR1 and CDR2 (germline): LNHDA, SQIVND (reference sequence). CDR3 nucleotides: TGTGCCAGTAGTATGGTTGCGGGGGTGGGTGAAAAACTGTTTTTT. This translates into CASSMVAGVGEKLFF. Full variable domain (missing parts from reference TRBV19 and TRBJ1-4): DGGITQSPKYLFRKEGQNVTLSCEQNLNHDAMYWYRQDPGQGLRLIYYSQIVNDFQKGDIAEGYSVSREKKESFPLTVTSAQKNPTAFYLCASSMVAGVGEKLFFGSGTQLSVL.

The rearrangement uses TRBV19 and TRBJ1-1; the D is unclear. V lost 3 bases to trimming and J lost 6 bases, with 5 bases between them. The CDR3 runs to 11 residues. CDR1 and CDR2 from the germline V gene are LNHDA and SQIVND (reference sequence). Here the CDR3 reads CASSISSEAFF. For the CDR3, the DNA is TGTGCCAGTAGTATTTCGTCTGAAGCTTTCTTT.

The chain combines TRBV9 with TRBJ2-7; 13 bases line up with TRBD2. V trimming: 4 bases; J trimming: 0 bases; junction bases outside the gene matches: 13. Looked up from germline, CDR1 is SGDLS and CDR2 is YYNGEE. This CDR3 comprises 19 residues. The CDR3 DNA follows: TGTGCCAGCAGCCGCGACCCGGGACTAGCGGGACCCATCTCCTACGAGCAGTACTTC. Protein sequence: CASSRDPGLAGPISYEQYF.

This clone was picked up a small number of times. The rearrangement links TRBV5-1 to TRBJ2-7, with a tentative D call TRBD2 (6 bases). The CDR3 length is 14 residues. The V end lost 0 bases, the J end lost 5 bases, and 12 bases lay between the germline ends. CDR1 is SGHRS, CDR2 YFSETQ, per germline. This CDR3 reads CASSLAGVLHEQYF. CDR3 sequence (DNA): TGCGCCAGCAGCTTGGCGGGGGTCCTACACGAGCAGTACTTC.

The chain has TRBV28 and TRBJ1-4, with D perhaps matching TRBD1 (6 bases). Germline V CDR1 and CDR2: MDHEN, SYDVKM. V dropped 6 bases and J dropped 7 bases, with 15 bases sitting between them. This CDR3 is built from 14 residues. CDR3 in amino acids: CASRPWTDGEKLFF. The CDR3 DNA is TGTGCCAGCAGACCTTGGACAGATGGTGAAAAACTGTTTTTT.

In DNA form, the CDR3 reads TGTGCCAGCAGCCAAAGGGACAGGGGGCAGGGTGGCTACACCTTC. Its translation: CASSQRDRGQGGYTF. The V and J genes are TRBV4-2 and TRBJ1-2; 12 positions agree with TRBD1. This CDR3 spans 15 amino acids. J lost 7 bases, V lost 2 bases, and 5 bases had no gene match. In germline, CDR1 is LGHNA, CDR2 YNFKEQ.

The chain combines TRBV19 with TRBJ2-7; 7 bases map to TRBD2. The CDR3 extends over 15 amino acids. The V and J ends lost 4 bases and 0 bases, in that order; junction bases with no gene match: 6. Germline CDR1 LNHDA, CDR2 SQIVND (reference sequence). CDR3 residues: CASSSSGVTSYEQYF. CDR3 in DNA: TGTGCCAGTAGTAGCAGCGGGGTGACCTCCTACGAGCAGTACTTC.

This clone was detected once. J is TRBJ1-5 and V is TRBV19, with 11 bases that match TRBD1. The V gene end was trimmed by 2 bases and the J gene end by 6 bases; junction bases not matched to a gene: 6. The CDR3 has 16 amino acids. The germline V gene has CDR1 LNHDA and CDR2 SQIVND (reference sequence). The chain's CDR3 is CASSISRTGGLQPQHF. Here the CDR3 DNA reads TGTGCCAGTAGTATAAGCAGGACAGGGGGCCTTCAGCCCCAGCATTTT. Full variable domain (missing parts from reference TRBV19 and TRBJ1-5): DGGITQSPKYLFRKEGQNVTLSCEQNLNHDAMYWYRQDPGQGLRLIYYSQIVNDFQKGDIAEGYSVSREKKESFPLTVTSAQKNPTAFYLCASSISRTGGLQPQHFGDGTRLSIL.

The CDR3 DNA is TGTGCCAGCAGCTCCAGCCCGGTGGGGAGCTACGAGCAGTACTTC. Translating gives CASSSSPVGSYEQYF. The chain employs TRBV7-3 and TRBJ2-7, with a possible D match to TRBD2 (5 bases). V lost 4 bases and J 3 bases, leaving 16 bases between the germline ends. The V gene's germline CDR1 is SGHTA and CDR2 FQGTGA. The CDR3 runs to 15 residues.

V and J are TRBV27 and TRBJ1-1, with D perhaps TRBD1 (5 bases). Trimming removed 6 bases at V and 3 bases at J, with 17 bases between. Germline V gives CDR1 MNHEY, CDR2 SMNVEV (reference sequence). This CDR3 has 15 residues. The CDR3 DNA reads TGTGCCAGCAGCTCCGGACGGTGGGGGGACACTGAAGCTTTCTTT. Amino acid sequence: CASSSGRWGDTEAFF.

V and J are TRBV25-1 and TRBJ1-4; 8 bases are shared with TRBD1. From germline, CDR1 is MGHDK and CDR2 SYGVNS. V was pared by 7 bases and J by 8 bases, with 9 bases of the junction left unmatched. This CDR3 has 14 amino acids. As DNA, the CDR3 is TGTGCCAGCACTACAGGGGGTAGTAAAGAAAAACTGTTTTTT. Protein product: CASTTGGSKEKLFF.

The V and J genes are TRBV27 and TRBJ1-2, with TRBD1 as a possible D gene (5 bases). Germline CDR1 reads MNHEY; CDR2 reads SMNVEV (reference sequence). The CDR3 loop spans 13 amino acids. The V gene lost 5 bases and the J gene lost 3 bases, with 10 bases spanning the gap. CDR3 region: CASSLQGDYGYTF. The CDR3 coding sequence is TGTGCCAGCAGTCTTCAGGGCGACTATGGCTACACCTTC.

This rearrangement joins TRBV2 to TRBJ1-2; maybe TRBD1 (5 bases). CDR1 and CDR2 from the germline V gene are SNHLY and FYNNEI. This CDR3 contains 16 residues. The V and J ends lost 5 bases and 0 bases respectively, with 16 bases between them. The CDR3: CASSPTGGRANYGYTF. In DNA form, the CDR3 reads TGTGCCAGCAGTCCCACGGGGGGGAGGGCTAACTATGGCTACACCTTC.

The rearrangement uses TRBV27 and TRBJ2-7; D might be TRBD1 (5 bases). Germline lookup yields CDR1 MNHEY and CDR2 SMNVEV (reference sequence). Trimming took 4 bases from V and 1 from J, leaving 8 bases between them. The CDR3 extends over 13 amino acids. The CDR3 region is CASSSTASYEQYF. The CDR3 nucleotides read TGTGCCAGCAGTTCGACAGCTTCCTACGAGCAGTACTTC.

This clone was found a few times. J is TRBJ1-3 and V is TRBV15, with a weak D call TRBD1 (6 bases). This CDR3 has 18 residues. Trimming took 1 base from V and 0 from J, leaving 16 bases between them. CDR1 is LNHNV and CDR2 is YYDKDF in the germline V gene (reference sequence). In nucleotides, the CDR3 is TGTGCCACCAGCAGAGTGGGGGCCGAATCTCTCTCTGGAAACACCATATATTTT. This codes for CATSRVGAESLSGNTIYF.